This is a list of T cell receptor beta chains from one sample in a study of T cells in Graves' hyperthyroidism and ophthalmopathy. From the multiplex PCR reads, TCRdb called clonotypes with MiXCR, one entry per CDR3 protein. The repertoire consists of around 450,000 distinct CDR3 sequences, with approximately 15% occurring once and the leading ten covering around 7.3%. Sequenced: blood. The receptors derive from a woman aged 18-29 years with Graves' hyperthyroidism. The CDR3 runs from the conserved cysteine through the conserved F or W. The D gene is left open where the match is weak. Only some rows state a clone size, as once, few, many or a class for expanded clones.

j_gene | d_gene | v_gene | abundance | CDR3nt | CDR3aa
TRBJ2-1 | TRBD1 | TRBV7-6 | few | TGTGCCAGCAGTAGGACAGGGGGCTCCTACACTGAGCAGTTCTTC | CASSRTGGSYTEQFF
TRBJ1-5 | TRBD1 | TRBV12-3/TRBV12-4 | many | TGTGCCAGCAGCCGGGCCCCGGGACAGGGGAATCAGCCCCAGCATTTT | CASSRAPGQGNQPQHF
TRBJ1-4 | TRBD1 | TRBV14 | many | TGTGCCAGCAGCCAAACAGGGGGCGCGACGAGTGAAAAACTGTTTTTT | CASSQTGGATSEKLFF
TRBJ1-1 | TRBD1 | TRBV7-8 | many | TGTGCCAGCAGCGAATCTCCGGGACAGGGGTGGGGTGACGCTTTCTTT | CASSESPGQGWGDAFF
TRBJ2-3 | TRBD2 | TRBV13 | NA | TGTGCCAGCACCCCACCCCTAAGTAGCGGGAGTCCCCGAGATACGCAGTATTTT | CASTPPLSSGSPRDTQYF
TRBJ2-5 | NA | TRBV5-1 | many | TGCGCCAGCAGGCGCGCGATTCAAGAGACCCAGTACTTC | CASRRAIQETQYF
TRBJ2-3 | NA | TRBV12-3/TRBV12-4 | few | TGTGCCATCATGGGGGAGGCCACAGGTACGCAGTATTTT | CAIMGEATGTQYF
TRBJ1-4 | NA | TRBV19 | many | TGTGCCAGTAGTGACCGCGCCACAATAGATGAAAAACTGTTTTTT | CASSDRATIDEKLFF
TRBJ2-3 | NA | TRBV12-3/TRBV12-4 | many | TGTGCCAGCAGTTTCCGGGGGGATACGCAGTATTTT | CASSFRGDTQYF
TRBJ2-5 | TRBD2 | TRBV15 | few | TGTGCCACCAGCAGACAGACTAGCGCAACTCAAGAGACCCAGTACTTC | CATSRQTSATQETQYF
TRBJ1-4 | NA | TRBV5-6 | few | TGTGCCAGCAGCTTGATGGGGGTGGTAGAAGAAAAACTGTTTTTT | CASSLMGVVEEKLFF
TRBJ2-2 | TRBD2 | TRBV24-1 | many | TGTGCCACCAGTGATTACCGGACTAGCGGTAACACCGGGGAGCTGTTTTTT | CATSDYRTSGNTGELFF
TRBJ2-3 | NA | TRBV19 | many | TGTGCCAGTAGTGGATGGGCGGGGTTGATAGATACGCAGTATTTT | CASSGWAGLIDTQYF
TRBJ2-3 | NA | TRBV12-3/TRBV12-4 | many | TGTGCCAGCAGTTTCCTGGACTCCACAGATACGCAGTATTTT | CASSFLDSTDTQYF
TRBJ1-2 | NA | TRBV5-1 | many | TGCGCCAGCAGCGCAGGGGAGGGAAGTAACTATGGCTACACCTTC | CASSAGEGSNYGYTF
TRBJ2-5 | NA | TRBV6-1 | many | TGTGCCAGCAGTGATTGGGGAATCCAAGAGACCCAGTACTTC | CASSDWGIQETQYF
TRBJ2-5 | NA | TRBV30 | many | TGTGCCTGGAGATCAGCCAGGGGGGGACAAGAGACCCAGTACTTC | CAWRSARGGQETQYF
TRBJ1-6 | TRBD1 | TRBV11-2 | NA | TGTGCCAGCAGCTTGGTAGGACAGGGTTCTTCTGGATCACCCCTCCACTTT | CASSLVGQGSSGSPLHF
TRBJ2-1 | TRBD1 | TRBV7-8 | many | TGTGCCAGCACCATCCGACAGGGTACCTACAATGAGCAGTTCTTC | CASTIRQGTYNEQFF
TRBJ2-7 | NA | TRBV5-4 | many | TGTGCCAGCAGCATTCGGACGGGGGAGCAGTACTTC | CASSIRTGEQYF
TRBJ2-7 | NA | TRBV18 | many | TGTGCCAGCTCACCAACAGGGCCTCCCTACGAGCAGTACTTC | CASSPTGPPYEQYF
TRBJ1-3 | NA | TRBV5-1 | NA | TGCGCCAGCAGCTTGGGAACAGGTCGGCGGGACACCATATATTTT | CASSLGTGRRDTIYF
TRBJ2-7 | TRBD2 | TRBV10-2 | many | TGCGCCAGCAGATCTAGCGGGAGGGCAGGGGAGCAGTACTTC | CASRSSGRAGEQYF
TRBJ1-2 | TRBD1 | TRBV28 | many | TGTGCCAGCAGGGGGACAGGGGGCAACTATGGCTACACCTTC | CASRGTGGNYGYTF
TRBJ2-1 | TRBD2 | TRBV5-1 | few | TGCGCCAGCAGCTTGTATGGTAGCGGGGGGGCGGAGCAGTTCTTC | CASSLYGSGGAEQFF
TRBJ2-7 | NA | TRBV19 | NA | TGTGCCAGTAGTATAGATGATAGCGGACAGGTAGGGCGGCAGTACTTC | CASSIDDSGQVGRQYF
TRBJ2-7 | NA | TRBV12-3/TRBV12-4 | many | TGTGCCAGCAGTTCGGGACCGGGCTCCTACGAGCAGTACTTC | CASSSGPGSYEQYF
TRBJ1-2 | NA | TRBV29-1 | many | TGCAGCGTTGTGTCGGCGGAGGGCTACACCTTC | CSVVSAEGYTF
TRBJ2-3 | TRBD2 | TRBV9 | many | TGTGCCAGCAGCGGCGGACTAGCGGCCAGCACAGATACGCAGTATTTT | CASSGGLAASTDTQYF
TRBJ2-2 | NA | TRBV7-9 | few | TGTGCCAGCAGCTTAAACCTCAACACCGGGGAGCTGTTTTTT | CASSLNLNTGELFF
TRBJ2-4 | TRBD2 | TRBV19 | NA | TGTGCCAGTAGTAAGCTAGCGCGGGAGGGAAACATTCAGTACTTC | CASSKLAREGNIQYF
TRBJ2-5 | NA | TRBV6-1 | NA | TGTGCCAGCATCCCAGGGGGGGACCGGGAGACCCAGTACTTC | CASIPGGDRETQYF
TRBJ2-4 | TRBD1 | TRBV18 | many | TGTGCCAGCTCACCTCGGGACAGGGGAAACATTCAGTACTTC | CASSPRDRGNIQYF
TRBJ1-3 | NA | TRBV10-3 | many | TGTGCCATCAGACGGGAAAACTCTGGAAACACCATATATTTT | CAIRRENSGNTIYF
TRBJ2-2 | NA | TRBV7-2 | NA | TGTGCCAGCAGCTTAGTCAGGCACTCTTGGGACACCGGGGAGCTGTTTTTT | CASSLVRHSWDTGELFF
TRBJ1-2 | TRBD1 | TRBV6-5 | many | TGTGCCAGCAGTTACACCCAGACAGGGGGCTATGGCTACACCTTC | CASSYTQTGGYGYTF
TRBJ2-3 | NA | TRBV2 | NA | TGTGCCAGCAGTGCCAGCGGCAGGAGCACAGATACGCAGTATTTT | CASSASGRSTDTQYF
TRBJ2-7 | NA | TRBV27 | few | TGTGCCAGCAGGCTTTGGGGCGGGCAGTACTTC | CASRLWGGQYF
TRBJ2-7 | NA | TRBV18 | NA | TGTGCCAGCTCACCAAACGGTCTAAACGAGCAGTACTTC | CASSPNGLNEQYF
TRBJ1-1 | NA | TRBV5-6 | NA | TGTGCCAGCAGCTTGGCACCAGGAGGCGCTTTCTTT | CASSLAPGGAFF
TRBJ2-1 | NA | TRBV20-1 | few | TGCAGTGCTAGTCGTCAGGAGCAGTTCTTC | CSASRQEQFF
TRBJ2-7 | NA | TRBV7-9 | NA | TGTGCCAGCAGCTTAGCCCCGACGAAGGAGCAGTACTTC | CASSLAPTKEQYF
TRBJ1-2 | NA | TRBV12-3/TRBV12-4 | many | TGTGCCAGCAGTCCAGGGAGAGCTGGCTACACCTTC | CASSPGRAGYTF
TRBJ1-5 | NA | TRBV9 | few | TGTGCCAGCAGCTTACGGGCGTCGGACCAGCCCCAGCATTTT | CASSLRASDQPQHF
TRBJ2-7 | NA | TRBV10-3 | few | TGTGCCATCAGTGAGGAACCCGGGACCTCCTACGAGCAGTACTTC | CAISEEPGTSYEQYF
TRBJ2-7 | TRBD2 | TRBV9 | NA | TGTGCCAGCAGCGTTAGCGGGACGGGGACGGTCGAGCAGTACTTC | CASSVSGTGTVEQYF
TRBJ2-7 | TRBD2 | TRBV20-1 | NA | TGCAGTGCGTCCGTCCTAGCGGGAGGTATCTCCTACGAGCAGTACTTC | CSASVLAGGISYEQYF
TRBJ2-2 | NA | TRBV9 | many | TGTGCCAGCACCCGGGGTCTCGGGGAGCTGTTTTTT | CASTRGLGELFF
TRBJ2-7 | NA | TRBV24-1 | NA | TGTGCCACCGGTGATTTGCGCCAGGGGAACGAGCAGTACTTC | CATGDLRQGNEQYF
TRBJ2-3 | TRBD1 | TRBV5-1 | NA | TGCGCCAGCAGCTTGTTGGGACAGGGGGCCCCAGATACGCAGTATTTT | CASSLLGQGAPDTQYF
TRBJ2-2 | TRBD1 | TRBV27 | NA | TGTGCCAGCAGTTCGCGCTTCCCGGGACAGGGATCCCGAACGAACACCGGGGAGCTGTTTTTT | CASSSRFPGQGSRTNTGELFF
TRBJ1-5 | NA | TRBV7-8 | many | TGTGCCAGCAGCTTAAGGCGGGTGTCGAGGGGGGAGGGGGATCAGCCCCAGCATTTT | CASSLRRVSRGEGDQPQHF
TRBJ2-7 | TRBD2 | TRBV20-1 | many | TGCAGTGCTCCTGTGCCACCTCGGGAGGACGAGCAGTACTTC | CSAPVPPREDEQYF
TRBJ1-1 | NA | TRBV2 | many | TGTGCCAGCAGTGAAGCGATCGGAAAGAACACTGAAGCTTTCTTT | CASSEAIGKNTEAFF
TRBJ2-7 | TRBD2 | TRBV19 | many | TGTGCCAGTAGGGTTATAGCGGGAGCGAACGAGCAGTACTTC | CASRVIAGANEQYF
TRBJ1-6 | NA | TRBV29-1 | NA | TGCAGCGTTGATCGGACGGGCACCAATTCACCCCTCCACTTT | CSVDRTGTNSPLHF
TRBJ2-1 | TRBD1 | TRBV2 | many | TGTGCCAGCAGTGAGACAGGGTATGAGCAGTTCTTC | CASSETGYEQFF
TRBJ2-1 | TRBD2 | TRBV9 | many | TGTGCCAGCAGCGGGGGCGGCGGGGGGGCTTCCACCTCCTACAATGAGCAGTTCTTC | CASSGGGGGASTSYNEQFF